This T cell receptor (beta chain) was retrieved from a study of OX40 agonist ivuxolimab in advanced cancers. The overall study: Hepatocellular carcinoma, melanoma, renal cell or head and neck cancer occurred in dose-escalation patients. At 82.7% male, the cohort had a mean age of 60 years, ranging from roughly 23 to 80.

The germline gives CDR1 SEHNR, CDR2 FQNEAQ (reference sequence). The CDR3 spans 15 residues. Trimming removed 5 bases from V and 2 bases from J; junction bases left unmatched: 5. Baseline, cycle 4 day 1, and cycle 7 day 1 were the blood sampling points. Produced via immunoSEQ multiplex PCR; TCRdb's table is partial and in-frame only. The table has 84,000 or so clones, approximately 84% seen once. Sequenced material: CD4+ or CD8+ T cells sorted from blood, taken in a trial of the OX40 agonist ivuxolimab. This receptor was taken from an adult with an advanced solid tumor such as melanoma, head and neck, liver or kidney cancer. The rearrangement links TRBV7-9 to TRBJ2-1; 8 bases align to TRBD1. The DNA for the CDR3 is TGTGCCAGCAGCGTGGACAGGGCGACCTACAATGAGCAGTTCTTC. Encoded protein: CASSVDRATYNEQFF.